This T cell receptor (beta chain) was captured by sequencing in a study of blood T cells in healthy people across ages (dated by TCRdb to the mid-2010s). A note on the overall study: In model experiments, roughly one uniquely barcoded TCR beta cDNA molecule per two T cells was captured by template switching. Using deep sequencing normalized with unique cDNA molecular identifiers, the study measured how TCR beta repertoire diversity changes with age. Donors were grouped into four age groups: young (average approximately 15 years), middle-aged (39), aged (about 60) and long-lived (approximately 78). Donors of different ages were randomly distributed across sequencing lanes to avoid experimental bias. For two donors (one aged 18 to 30 and one aged 80 or older), the study analyzed two additional independent replicas of 1 million unique cDNA reads from the same blood draw.

The method was 5' RACE. The listed sequencing device is Illumina HiSeq 2500. A second roughly 6 to 11 cycle PCR used a sample-barcoded 5' primer and a J-beta primer mix. Each TCR beta cDNA molecule received a unique molecular identifier from a template-switch 5' adaptor carrying 12 random nucleotides. Each sample yielded at least 3 million CDR3-containing paired-end reads. The Mint cDNA synthesis kit, primed by a TRBC-specific oligonucleotide, was used to synthesize first-strand cDNA from all RNA. Following uracil-DNA glycosylase treatment, a first 18-cycle PCR with universal primers M1SS and BC2_uni_R was performed on all cDNA. Under the source paper's analysis protocol: Normalization of each sample was performed by random selection of 1 million high-quality reads, each carrying a distinct molecular identifier. Instead of being binned into consensus sequences, reads with shared molecular identifiers were discarded. MiTCR, run with a Q25 quality threshold and the strictest error-elimination algorithm, handled CDR3 identification, clonotype clustering and error correction. Lower-bound total TCR beta diversity was estimated with a nonparametric unseen species model using Euler transformation. TCRdb itself trimmed the public reads at Q25 with fastp, ran MiXCR and retained productive beta chains. For every CDR3 protein sequence, its rows merge into one entry that carries the most common genes and DNA. TCRdb, not the authors, supplied the V and J calls. The sample data list fewer than 800,000 distinct CDR3 sequences, and roughly 21% of these were observed just once. Approximately 3.7% of the sample is taken by the ten largest.

Notes on this clonotype: The antigen this receptor binds is unknown. There are no base qualities to consult, and no much larger clone falls within one base.

Findings and caveats that apply to the study as a whole: Compared with the aged group, more naive CD4+ T cells, fewer expanded clones and increased TCR diversity were shown by the long-lived group, suggesting age selection. As age increased, observed TCR beta diversity per million T cells dropped in a roughly linear way, and a significant reduction was already evident by age about 36. Because profiling used bulk unsorted PBMCs, naive and antigen-experienced compartments could not be compared conclusively. Donor CMV infection status was unknown, potentially confounding age-related changes in expanded clonotypes. The percentage of naive T cells measured by flow cytometry correlated strongly with observed TCR beta diversity. Estimates of total diversity based on one million sequenced T cells were regarded as lower bounds and as underestimates.

The CDR3 numbers 14 residues from cysteine through phenylalanine. Solely the CDR3 DNA is kept, with 42 bases framed from the first base. The V and J ends are trimmed by 2 bases and 2 bases, leaving 9 bases between them. As encoded in the germline V gene, CDR1 is KGHSH while CDR2 is LQKENI. The donors were 40 or so Caucasian individuals from Russia, aged 6 to 90 years, who were systemically healthy. Each donor gave approximately 9.3 milliliters of peripheral blood, collected into EDTA-treated Vacutainer tubes. Ficoll-Paque density-gradient centrifugation was used to isolate PBMCs, with at least 6 million per sample. Trizol reagent was used to extract total RNA from the PBMCs, yielding at least 6 micrograms per sample. For every donor, an aliquot of PBMCs went through flow cytometry to measure the percentages of naive CD45RAhigh/CD27high T cells.

The sequencing input was blood. The V gene is TRBV18 and the J gene is TRBJ1-1, with the D gene uncertain. The sequence came from a man between 65 and 85 years old in good health. CDR3 region: CASSPVRGNTEAFF. The DNA sequence is given as TGTGCCAGCTCACCAGTCCGGGGTAACACTGAAGCTTTCTTT.